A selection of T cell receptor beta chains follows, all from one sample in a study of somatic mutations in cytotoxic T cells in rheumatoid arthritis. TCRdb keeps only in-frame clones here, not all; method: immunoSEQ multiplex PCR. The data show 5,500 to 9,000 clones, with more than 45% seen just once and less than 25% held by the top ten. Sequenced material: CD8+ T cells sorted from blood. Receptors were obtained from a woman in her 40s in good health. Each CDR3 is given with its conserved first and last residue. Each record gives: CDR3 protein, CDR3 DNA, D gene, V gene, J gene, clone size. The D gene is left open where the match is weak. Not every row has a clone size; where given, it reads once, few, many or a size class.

CASSQVRQATYNEQFF,TGTGCCAGCAGCCAAGTACGACAGGCGACCTACAATGAGCAGTTCTTC,-,TRBV5-8,TRBJ2-1,-
CASTSGAYNEQFF,TGTGCCAGCACCAGCGGGGCCTACAATGAGCAGTTCTTC,TRBD2,TRBV6-5,TRBJ2-1,-
CASSSTKTGTDTQCF,TGTGCCAGCAGCTCCACTAAAACGGGCACAGATACGCAGTGTTTT,-,TRBV7-9,TRBJ2-3,few
CASSLAGTTNEKLFF,TGTGCCAGCAGCCTCGCCGGGACAACTAATGAAAAACTGTTTTTT,-,TRBV11-2,TRBJ1-4,-
CAKADGSGTPNPEQYF,TGTGCCAAAGCAGACGGCAGCGGGACTCCAAACCCCGAGCAGTACTTC,TRBD2,TRBV2,TRBJ2-7,-
CASSPETSGQETQYF,TGTGCCAGCAGCCCCGAGACTAGCGGCCAAGAGACCCAGTACTTC,TRBD2,TRBV11-3,TRBJ2-5,-
CASSRSGGSNQPQHF,TGTGCCAGCAGCCGTAGTGGTGGAAGCAATCAGCCCCAGCATTTT,-,TRBV5-5,TRBJ1-5,-
CASSPRLGGVDEQYF,TGTGCCAGCAGTCCTCGACTAGGAGGGGTCGACGAGCAGTACTTC,-,TRBV28,TRBJ2-7,-
CATGITTDLDEKLFF,TGTGCCACCGGTATAACGACCGACCTGGATGAAAAACTGTTTTTT,-,TRBV15,TRBJ1-4,-
CASSRGEWGNEQYF,TGTGCCAGCAGCCGGGGGGAGTGGGGCAACGAGCAGTACTTC,-,TRBV14,TRBJ2-7,few
CASGQGDEKLFF,TGTGCCAGCGGGCAGGGGGATGAAAAACTGTTTTTT,TRBD1,TRBV28,TRBJ1-4,-
CASSLALGDHYEQYF,TGTGCCAGCAGCTTAGCCCTAGGGGATCATTACGAGCAGTACTTC,-,TRBV7-6,TRBJ2-7,-
CASSFFESGSTEAFF,TGTGCCAGCAGCTTTTTTGAATCCGGGAGCACTGAAGCTTTCTTT,-,TRBV7-9,TRBJ1-1,-
CASSFRAGSYEQYF,TGTGCCAGCAGCTTCCGAGCGGGAAGCTACGAGCAGTACTTC,TRBD2,TRBV7-2,TRBJ2-7,-
CASSLEAEQYF,TGTGCCAGCAGCCTCGAAGCCGAGCAGTACTTC,-,TRBV28,TRBJ2-7,medium-sized
CASSLGWGTYEQYF,TGTGCCAGCAGCTTGGGATGGGGGACCTACGAGCAGTACTTC,-,TRBV5-4,TRBJ2-7,few
CASSELAGGDTQYF,TGTGCCAGCAGTGAACTAGCGGGAGGAGATACGCAGTATTTT,TRBD2,TRBV2,TRBJ2-3,-
CASSHKTSGSASSYEQYF,TGCGCCAGCAGCCACAAGACTAGCGGGAGCGCCAGTTCCTACGAGCAGTACTTC,TRBD2,TRBV4-1,TRBJ2-7,-
CASSHGSSEQFF,TGTGCCAGCAGCCACGGGTCCAGTGAGCAGTTCTTC,-,TRBV28,TRBJ2-1,-
CASSLTPLDNEQFF,TGTGCCAGCAGCTTAACCCCTCTTGACAATGAGCAGTTCTTC,-,TRBV11-3,TRBJ2-1,-
CASGGIPYEQYF,TGCGCCAGCGGGGGCATTCCCTACGAGCAGTACTTC,-,TRBV23-1,TRBJ2-7,-
CASGGGSSHEQYF,TGTGCCAGCGGTGGCGGGAGTTCCCACGAGCAGTACTTC,TRBD2,TRBV13,TRBJ2-7,once
CASSEGGVGGYYGYTF,TGCGCCAGCAGTGAGGGGGGTGTTGGGGGCTACTATGGCTACACCTTC,-,TRBV10-2,TRBJ1-2,few
CASSHQEGSNYGYTF,TGTGCCAGCAGCCACCAGGAAGGCTCCAACTATGGCTACACCTTC,-,TRBV14,TRBJ1-2,once
CATSRTSARYEQYF,TGTGCCACCAGCAGAACTAGCGCCCGCTACGAGCAGTACTTC,TRBD2,TRBV15,TRBJ2-7,once
CAWSVLSSDEQFF,TGTGCCTGGAGTGTGTTATCTTCTGATGAGCAGTTCTTC,-,TRBV30,TRBJ2-1,-
CASSLGSPLHF,TGTGCCAGCAGTTTAGGCTCACCCCTCCACTTT,-,TRBV28,TRBJ1-6,-
CASSLDSGIYEQYF,TGTGCCAGCAGCTTAGATTCGGGTATCTACGAGCAGTACTTC,-,TRBV11-2,TRBJ2-7,few
CASSLHPGTSSYNEQFF,TGTGCCAGCAGCCTCCATCCCGGGACATCCTCCTACAATGAGCAGTTCTTC,-,TRBV11-2,TRBJ2-1,few
CASSLTGDGSYEQYF,TGTGCCAGCAGTTTGACAGGGGATGGCTCCTACGAGCAGTACTTC,TRBD1,TRBV27,TRBJ2-7,few